The clone carrying this T cell receptor beta chain appeared once. Its antigen remains unknown. CDR1 is SGHTA, CDR2 FQGNSA, per germline. The CDR3 totals 16 residues. V trimming: 6 bases; J trimming: 1 base; junction bases outside the gene matches: 11. MiXCR, applied by TCRdb to the 5' RACE reads, yields one record per CDR3 protein. The data contain under 800,000 distinct CDR3 sequences, around 20% of them singletons. This sample was included in a study of identical twins. Findings of the study overall: Researchers reported weaker excess twin sharing in beta out-of-frame sequences. Carriage of fewer insertions was seen in abundant cord blood beta clonotypes, whereas memory repertoires showed none. One should note that invariant MAIT and iNKT cells could partly confound zero-insertion analyses.

These data were also filed under a second study, of T cells expressing NK-cell markers. As that report states: NKG2C+ dominant clonotypes from more than 5 donors made up about 1.0-8% of CD8+ T cells.

The TCR comes from a woman aged 18-30 years in good health. Sample: PBMCs. The gene calls are TRBV7-2 and TRBJ2-7; 8 nucleotides agree with TRBD2. In DNA, the CDR3 is TGTGCCAGCAGATACCCCGGTAGCGGGAATTCCTACGAGCAGTACTTC. It translates to CASRYPGSGNSYEQYF.